The clone carrying this T cell receptor beta chain was detected many times. Antigen specificity is unknown. TCRdb reprocessed the RT-PCR reads with MiXCR, giving one entry per CDR3 protein. Of 150,000 to 200,000 distinct CDR3 sequences in the sample, about 9.3% are singletons; the top ten hold about a tenth. The sample comes from a study of response to subunit inactivated influenza vaccine. Broader study findings: Seasonal influenza vaccination, on each occasion, was suggested by the authors to recruit few new T cells.

The sample here was non-naive T cells sorted from PBMCs, taken on the day of vaccination. This clonotype originated in a man in his fifties who received an inactivated influenza vaccine.

CDR3 DNA sequence: TGTGCCAGCAGTGAAAGGGGGGGATCCTACGAGCAGTACTTC. It is translated as CASSERGGSYEQYF. This chain joins TRBV6-1 and TRBJ2-7, with a tentative D call TRBD2 (7 bases). V was cut by 2 bases and J by 1 base, with 9 bases left in between. Germline CDR1 MNHNS, CDR2 SASEGT. The CDR3 totals 14 residues.